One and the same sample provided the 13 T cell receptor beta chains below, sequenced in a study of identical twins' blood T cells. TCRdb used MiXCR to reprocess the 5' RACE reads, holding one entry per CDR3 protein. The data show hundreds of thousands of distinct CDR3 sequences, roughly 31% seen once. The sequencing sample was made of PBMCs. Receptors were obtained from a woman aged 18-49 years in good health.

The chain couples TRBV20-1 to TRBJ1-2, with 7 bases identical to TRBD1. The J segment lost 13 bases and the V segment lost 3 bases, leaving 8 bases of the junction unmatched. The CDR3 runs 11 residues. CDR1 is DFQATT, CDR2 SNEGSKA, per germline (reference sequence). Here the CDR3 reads CSARDLTGSTF. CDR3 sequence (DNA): TGCAGTGCTAGGGACCTGACAGGGTCCACCTTC.

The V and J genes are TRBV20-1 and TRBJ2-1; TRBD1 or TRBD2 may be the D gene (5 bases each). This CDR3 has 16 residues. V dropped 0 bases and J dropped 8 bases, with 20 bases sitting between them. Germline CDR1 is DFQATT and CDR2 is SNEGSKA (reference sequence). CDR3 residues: CSARDPASGLGYEQFF. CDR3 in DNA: TGCAGTGCTAGAGATCCGGCGTCGGGGCTAGGGTATGAGCAGTTCTTC.

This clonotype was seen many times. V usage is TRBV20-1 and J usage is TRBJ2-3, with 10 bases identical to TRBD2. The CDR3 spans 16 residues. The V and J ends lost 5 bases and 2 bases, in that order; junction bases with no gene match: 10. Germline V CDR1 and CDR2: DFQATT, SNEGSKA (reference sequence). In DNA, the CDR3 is TGCAGTGCTGTCGCACGCGGGACTAGCGTCACAGATACGCAGTATTTT. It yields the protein CSAVARGTSVTDTQYF.

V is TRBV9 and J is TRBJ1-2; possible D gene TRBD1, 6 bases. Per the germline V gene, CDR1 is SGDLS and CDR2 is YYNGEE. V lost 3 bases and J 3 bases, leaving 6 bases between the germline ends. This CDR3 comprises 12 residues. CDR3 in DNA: TGTGCCAGCAGCGGGACAGACTATGGCTACACCTTC. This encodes CASSGTDYGYTF.

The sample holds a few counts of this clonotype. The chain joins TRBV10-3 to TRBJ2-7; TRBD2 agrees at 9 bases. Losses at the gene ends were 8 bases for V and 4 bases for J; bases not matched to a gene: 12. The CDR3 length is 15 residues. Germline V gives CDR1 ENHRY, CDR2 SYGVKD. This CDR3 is CAISQQRTSDYEQYF. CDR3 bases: TGTGCCATCTCCCAGCAGCGGACTAGCGATTACGAGCAGTACTTC.

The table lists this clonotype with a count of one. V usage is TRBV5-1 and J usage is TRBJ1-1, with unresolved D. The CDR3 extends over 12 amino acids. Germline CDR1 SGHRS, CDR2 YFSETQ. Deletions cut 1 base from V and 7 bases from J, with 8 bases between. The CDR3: CASSLSGCEAFF. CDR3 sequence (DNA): TGCGCCAGCAGCTTGTCGGGATGTGAAGCTTTCTTT.

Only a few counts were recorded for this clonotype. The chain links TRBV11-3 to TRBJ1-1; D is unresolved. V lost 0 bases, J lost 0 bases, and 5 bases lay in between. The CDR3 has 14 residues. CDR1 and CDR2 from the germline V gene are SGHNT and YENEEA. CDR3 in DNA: TGTGCCAGCAGCTTAGATGCTATGAACACTGAAGCTTTCTTT. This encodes CASSLDAMNTEAFF.

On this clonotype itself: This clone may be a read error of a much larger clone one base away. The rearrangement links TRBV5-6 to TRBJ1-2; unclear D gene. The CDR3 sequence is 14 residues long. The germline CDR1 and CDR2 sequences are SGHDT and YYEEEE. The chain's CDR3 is CAGSSLSGDYGYTF. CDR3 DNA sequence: TGTGCCGGCAGCTCGTTGTCTGGGGACTATGGCTACACCTTC.

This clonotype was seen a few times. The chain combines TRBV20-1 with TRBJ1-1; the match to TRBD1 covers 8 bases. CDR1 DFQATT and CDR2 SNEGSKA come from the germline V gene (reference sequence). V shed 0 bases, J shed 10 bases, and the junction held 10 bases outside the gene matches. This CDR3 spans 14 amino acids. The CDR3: CSARERTGPIRAFF. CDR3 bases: TGCAGTGCTAGAGAAAGGACAGGGCCTATCAGAGCTTTCTTT.

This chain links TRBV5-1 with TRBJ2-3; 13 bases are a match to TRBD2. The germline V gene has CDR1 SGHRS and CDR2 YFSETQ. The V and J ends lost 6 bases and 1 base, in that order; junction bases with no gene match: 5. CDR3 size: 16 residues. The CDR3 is CASNQGTSGGTDTQYF. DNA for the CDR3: TGCGCCAGCAACCAAGGGACTAGCGGGGGCACAGATACGCAGTATTTT.

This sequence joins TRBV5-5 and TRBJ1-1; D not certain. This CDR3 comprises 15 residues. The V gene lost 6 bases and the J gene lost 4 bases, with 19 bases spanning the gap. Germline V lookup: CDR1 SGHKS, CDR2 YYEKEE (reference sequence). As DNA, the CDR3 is TGTGCCAGCAACCCTGATGGTGGGAGGGTCACTGAAGCTTTCTTT. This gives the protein CASNPDGGRVTEAFF.

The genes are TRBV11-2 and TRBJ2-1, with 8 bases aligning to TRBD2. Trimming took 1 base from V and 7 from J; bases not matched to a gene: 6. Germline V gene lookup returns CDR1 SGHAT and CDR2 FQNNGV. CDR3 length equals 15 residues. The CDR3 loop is CASSLGPSGPNEQFF. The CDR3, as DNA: TGTGCCAGCAGCTTAGGTCCTAGCGGGCCAAATGAGCAGTTCTTC.

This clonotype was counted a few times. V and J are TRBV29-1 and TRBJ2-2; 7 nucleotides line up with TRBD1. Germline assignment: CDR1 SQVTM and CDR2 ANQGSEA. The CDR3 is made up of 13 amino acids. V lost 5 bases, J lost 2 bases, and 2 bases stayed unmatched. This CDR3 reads CSVRDRNTGELFF. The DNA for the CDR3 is TGCAGCGTTCGGGACAGAAACACCGGGGAGCTGTTTTTT.